This T cell receptor (beta chain) originates from a study of identical twins. The CDR3 covers 15 residues. Germline V gene lookup returns CDR1 SGHNT and CDR2 YYREEE (reference sequence). The V gene lost 5 bases and the J gene lost 2 bases, with 14 bases spanning the gap. One entry per CDR3 protein, called by TCRdb with MiXCR from the 5' RACE reads. There are some 500,000 distinct CDR3 sequences in the sample; roughly a fifth occur only once, and 0.75% to 0.95% lies in the top ten. The same sample was also studied in work on T cells expressing NK-cell markers.

Material for sequencing was CD4+ T cells sorted from blood. This clonotype was sampled from a woman younger than 35 in good health. The chain has TRBV5-4 and TRBJ2-1; either TRBD1 or TRBD2 may fit D (7 bases each). CDR3 loop: CASSSGGTAYNEQFF. CDR3 DNA sequence: TGTGCCAGCAGTTCCGGGGGGACAGCCTACAATGAGCAGTTCTTC.